This T cell receptor beta chain is drawn from a study of blood T cell repertoires in COVID-19. For the study at large: PBMCs, B-cell-depleted T cells, or T cells provided the cDNA or gDNA that made up the material.

In the source study's methods: Reference gene primer amplification gave nucleated cell count estimates. Measured with immunoSEQ multiplex PCR; TCRdb has only the in-frame clones, and not every one. V and J calls and clone size are copied from that table; D and trimming were computed from the DNA. The sample lists around 120,000 clones, approximately 84% occurring once. The receptor was isolated from a man aged 70-80 years with active or convalescent COVID-19. Sequencing was performed on peripheral blood.

The CDR3 coding sequence is TGTGCCAGCAGCGCCTTCCGACTAGCGGGAGAGACTGAGCAGTTCTTC. This encodes CASSAFRLAGETEQFF. The gene calls are TRBV9 and TRBJ2-1, with 12 positions matching TRBD2. The CDR3 is 16 amino acids. The trim removed 3 bases at V and 9 bases at J, leaving 10 bases unmatched. The V gene's germline CDR1 is SGDLS and CDR2 YYNGEE.